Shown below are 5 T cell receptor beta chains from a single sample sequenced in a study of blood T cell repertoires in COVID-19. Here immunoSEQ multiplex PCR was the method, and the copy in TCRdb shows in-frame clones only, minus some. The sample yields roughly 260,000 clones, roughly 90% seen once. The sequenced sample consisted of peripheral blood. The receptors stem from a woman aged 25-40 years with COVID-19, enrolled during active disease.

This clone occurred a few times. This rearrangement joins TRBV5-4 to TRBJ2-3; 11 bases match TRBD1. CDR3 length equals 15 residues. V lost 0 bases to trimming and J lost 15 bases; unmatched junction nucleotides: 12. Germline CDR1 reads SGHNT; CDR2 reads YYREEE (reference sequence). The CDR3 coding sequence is TGTGCCAGCAGCTTGGGCGCTGGTCCGGGACAGGGGGGATATTTT. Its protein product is CASSLGAGPGQGGYF.

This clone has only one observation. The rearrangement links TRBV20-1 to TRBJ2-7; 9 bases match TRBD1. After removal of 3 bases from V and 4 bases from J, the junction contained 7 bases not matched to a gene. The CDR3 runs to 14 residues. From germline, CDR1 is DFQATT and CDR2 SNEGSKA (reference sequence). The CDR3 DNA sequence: TGCAGTGCTAGTACCGGGACAGGGCCGTACGAGCAGTACTTC. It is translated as CSASTGTGPYEQYF.

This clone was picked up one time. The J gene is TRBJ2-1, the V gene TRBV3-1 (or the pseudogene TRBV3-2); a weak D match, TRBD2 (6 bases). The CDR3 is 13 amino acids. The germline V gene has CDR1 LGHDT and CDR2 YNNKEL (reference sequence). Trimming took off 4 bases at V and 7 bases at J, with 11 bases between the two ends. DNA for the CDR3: TGTGCCAGCAGCCGGGGGGTCGGGAATGAGCAGTTCTTC. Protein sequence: CASSRGVGNEQFF.

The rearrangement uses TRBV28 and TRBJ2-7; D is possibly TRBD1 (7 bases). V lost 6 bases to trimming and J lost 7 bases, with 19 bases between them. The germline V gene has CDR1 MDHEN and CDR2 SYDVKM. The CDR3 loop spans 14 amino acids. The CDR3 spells CASRKTGWREEQYF. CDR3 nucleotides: TGTGCCAGCAGGAAGACAGGGTGGAGGGAAGAGCAGTACTTC.

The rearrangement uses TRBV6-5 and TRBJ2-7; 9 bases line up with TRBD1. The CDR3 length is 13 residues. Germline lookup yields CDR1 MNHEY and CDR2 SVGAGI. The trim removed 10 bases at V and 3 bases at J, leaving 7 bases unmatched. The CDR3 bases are TGTGCCACCCGCCGGGACAGGGTCTACGAGCAGTACTTC. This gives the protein CATRRDRVYEQYF.